This T cell receptor (beta chain) was documented in a study of ipilimumab plus nivolumab after autologous stem cell transplantation. Study-level information: Myeloma cases were transplant-naive high-risk or relapsed within 3 years post first autologous transplant.

With respect to this clone: Its antigen is still unknown.

Study-wide points: Per the authors, repertoire, Treg and microbiota data justify further study.

Patients got ipilimumab 1 mg/kg beginning 14 to 28 days post-transplant. CDR1 and CDR2 (germline): MGHDK, SYGVNS. Trimming cost V 6 bases and J 4 bases; bases outside gene matches: 5. The CDR3 runs to 14 residues. Method: immunoSEQ multiplex PCR; TCRdb's copy keeps in-frame clones and lacks some. The sample records 4,500 to 6,000 clones, approximately 70% being singletons. This TCR came from a male donor with multiple myeloma. V and J are TRBV25-1 and TRBJ1-2; 10 bases line up with TRBD1. Sequenced here: PBMCs, sampled in a trial of ipilimumab plus nivolumab as post-transplant consolidation. The CDR3 loop is CASRGTGVTYGYTF. The CDR3 coding sequence is TGTGCCAGCAGGGGGACAGGGGTTACCTATGGCTACACCTTC.